The 28 T cell receptor beta chains given below trace back to one sample, sequenced in a study of monozygotic twins with inflammatory bowel disease. TCRdb processed the 5' RACE reads again and assigns one entry to each CDR3 protein, with no DNA. Recorded for this sample: about 160,000 distinct CDR3 sequences. Sequencing was performed on blood. All receptors derive from a human donor with ulcerative colitis or Crohn's disease, or a healthy co-twin of an affected twin (not recorded which).

The CDR3 spells CASSIQGGAGYGYTF. The chain links TRBV5-1 to TRBJ1-2; TCRdb lists TRBD1, though no DNA is available to test this call. The germline gives CDR1 SGHRS, CDR2 YFSETQ. This CDR3 comprises 15 residues. Together with reference TRBV5-1 and TRBJ1-2, the CDR3 gives the full variable domain: KAGVTQTPRYLIKTRGQQVTLSCSPISGHRSVSWYQQTPGQGLQFLFEYFSETQRNKGNFPGRFSGRQFSNSRSEMNVSTLELGDSALYLCASSIQGGAGYGYTFGSGTRLTVV.

J is TRBJ1-1 and V is TRBV5-1. Germline assignment: CDR1 SGHRS and CDR2 YFSETQ. The CDR3 is made up of 14 amino acids. The CDR3 loop is CASSPSVMNTEAFF.

This chain joins TRBV7-8 and TRBJ1-4; the D gene TCRdb calls, TRBD1, cannot be checked with no DNA. The CDR3 is made up of 15 amino acids. In germline, CDR1 is SGHVS, CDR2 FQNEAQ. The CDR3: CASSSGWGAAEKLFF.

The CDR3 here is CASSLSNTPTGELFF. The V gene is TRBV7-3, the J gene TRBJ2-2. The CDR3 covers 15 residues. Germline loops: CDR1 SGHTA, CDR2 FQGTGA.

CDR3 in amino acids: CSVVEEGITDTQYF. The chain recombines TRBV29-1 with TRBJ2-3; the D call of TRBD1 rests on TCRdb alone, since no DNA is present to check it. This CDR3 is 14 amino acids long. Per germline, CDR1 SQVTM and CDR2 ANQGSEA.

The V gene is TRBV24-1, the J gene TRBJ2-5; the D gene TCRdb calls, TRBD2, cannot be checked with no DNA. Germline V gene data show CDR1 as KGHDR and CDR2 as SFDVKD. There are 16 residues in the CDR3. The CDR3 is CATSDLGGPLQETQYF.

V is TRBV7-2 and J is TRBJ2-7; TCRdb's D call of TRBD2 is untestable without DNA. Germline CDR1 and CDR2: SGHTA and FQGNSA. This CDR3 contains 15 residues. This chain's CDR3 is CASSLGTSGLAVQYF.

V usage is TRBV5-1 and J usage is TRBJ1-1; the TRBD1 assignment by TCRdb is unverifiable without DNA. The CDR3 consists of 16 residues. The germline V gene has CDR1 SGHRS and CDR2 YFSETQ. This CDR3 reads CASSAGVGGMNTEAFF. Full variable domain (outside the CDR3, taken from reference TRBV5-1 and TRBJ1-1): KAGVTQTPRYLIKTRGQQVTLSCSPISGHRSVSWYQQTPGQGLQFLFEYFSETQRNKGNFPGRFSGRQFSNSRSEMNVSTLELGDSALYLCASSAGVGGMNTEAFFGQGTRLTVV.

The gene calls are TRBV4-3 and TRBJ1-2; TCRdb indicates TRBD1, and absent DNA this call remains unverified. This CDR3 has 14 residues. The germline CDR1 and CDR2 sequences are LGHNA and YSLEER. The CDR3 protein is CASSQVAGGYGYTF.

The chain joins TRBV7-9 to TRBJ1-5. In germline, CDR1 is SEHNR, CDR2 FQNEAQ (reference sequence). CDR3 size: 13 residues. The CDR3 sequence: CASSLGGIQPQHF.

This chain connects TRBV12-3 or TRBV12-4 to TRBJ2-5; TCRdb's D call of TRBD1 is untestable without DNA. The CDR3 is made up of 13 amino acids. The CDR3 here is CASSLNGGETQYF.

The chain uses TRBV7-5 and TRBJ2-1; TCRdb's D gene call, TRBD1, goes unchecked for lack of DNA. TRBV7-5 is marked as a pseudogene. The length of the CDR3 is 16 residues. The CDR3 spells CISVPEAPDSPNEQFF.

The rearrangement joins TRBV5-1 to TRBJ2-5; without DNA, the TCRdb call of TRBD1 cannot be checked. Germline V CDR1 and CDR2: SGHRS, YFSETQ. This CDR3 spans 14 amino acids. CDR3 region: CASSGGQALETQYF. Full variable domain (remainder filled in from reference TRBV5-1 and TRBJ2-5): KAGVTQTPRYLIKTRGQQVTLSCSPISGHRSVSWYQQTPGQGLQFLFEYFSETQRNKGNFPGRFSGRQFSNSRSEMNVSTLELGDSALYLCASSGGQALETQYFGPGTRLLVL.

The rearrangement joins TRBV3-1 to TRBJ2-2; the D call from TCRdb, TRBD2, cannot be confirmed without DNA. This CDR3 has 15 amino acids. Looked up from germline, CDR1 is LGHDT and CDR2 is YNNKEL (reference sequence). CDR3 loop: CASSQDQVRAGELFF.

The chain links TRBV12-3 or TRBV12-4 to TRBJ2-5; TCRdb outputs TRBD1, but without DNA this stays unchecked. CDR3 length: 16 amino acids. The CDR3 here is CASSFRTGSLQETQYF.

The chain is built from TRBV20-1 and TRBJ1-2. Looked up from germline, CDR1 is DFQATT and CDR2 is SNEGSKA (reference sequence). The CDR3 sequence is 13 residues long. The CDR3 spells CSTNEVFNYGYTF.

The chain recombines TRBV30 with TRBJ2-7. CDR1 GTSNPN and CDR2 SVGIG come from the germline V gene (reference sequence). The CDR3 runs to 11 residues. This CDR3 reads CAWSESYEQYF.

The chain joins TRBV5-6 to TRBJ1-5. Germline assignment: CDR1 SGHDT and CDR2 YYEEEE. The length of the CDR3 is 13 residues. The CDR3: CASSLQFGQPQHF.

The CDR3 spells CASSQPPHDNNEQFF. The chain links TRBV4-3 to TRBJ2-1; TCRdb reports TRBD1, a call that lacks DNA to check it against. Germline assignment: CDR1 LGHNA and CDR2 YSLEER. The length of the CDR3 is 15 residues.

This chain joins TRBV18 and TRBJ2-1; there is no DNA to check the TCRdb D call of TRBD1. This CDR3 spans 14 amino acids. Germline values: CDR1 KGHSH, CDR2 LQKENI. This CDR3 reads CASSPETGSDEQFF.

The chain has TRBV27 and TRBJ1-1. CDR3 length equals 13 residues. In germline, CDR1 is MNHEY, CDR2 SMNVEV (reference sequence). The CDR3 sequence is CASSKRQNTEAFF.

The CDR3 reads CAISESAAGDTQYF. The chain links TRBV10-3 to TRBJ2-3; lacking DNA, the TRBD2 call made by TCRdb goes unchecked. This CDR3 has 14 residues. Germline V gene data show CDR1 as ENHRY and CDR2 as SYGVKD.

The chain combines TRBV19 with TRBJ1-4. This CDR3 has 15 residues. In germline, CDR1 is LNHDA, CDR2 SQIVND (reference sequence). CDR3 residues: CASTSGGERREKLFF.

V is TRBV7-2 and J is TRBJ2-5; the TCRdb call, TRBD1, lacks DNA for checking. Germline V gene lookup returns CDR1 SGHTA and CDR2 FQGNSA. The length of the CDR3 is 15 residues. CDR3 amino acids: CASRSWGFGEETQYF.

The chain uses TRBV28 and TRBJ2-7. Germline V gives CDR1 MDHEN, CDR2 SYDVKM. The CDR3 is 12 residues long. The CDR3 sequence is CASRRQTYEQYF.

The J gene is TRBJ2-7, the V gene TRBV6-5; TCRdb's D gene call, TRBD2, goes unchecked for lack of DNA. Germline V gene sequence: CDR1 MNHEY, CDR2 SVGAGI. The CDR3 has 19 amino acids. This chain's CDR3 is CASSYWGLAGGKIPYEQYF.

J is TRBJ2-3 and V is TRBV5-1; there is no DNA to check the TCRdb D call of TRBD2. The CDR3 runs 15 residues. Germline assignment: CDR1 SGHRS and CDR2 YFSETQ. The CDR3 spells CASSLIPALTDTQYF.

This chain connects TRBV27 to TRBJ2-7; TCRdb indicates TRBD1, and absent DNA this call remains unverified. CDR1 is MNHEY and CDR2 is SMNVEV in the germline V gene (reference sequence). The CDR3 is 15 residues long. The CDR3 sequence: CASSLSQGASYEQYF.